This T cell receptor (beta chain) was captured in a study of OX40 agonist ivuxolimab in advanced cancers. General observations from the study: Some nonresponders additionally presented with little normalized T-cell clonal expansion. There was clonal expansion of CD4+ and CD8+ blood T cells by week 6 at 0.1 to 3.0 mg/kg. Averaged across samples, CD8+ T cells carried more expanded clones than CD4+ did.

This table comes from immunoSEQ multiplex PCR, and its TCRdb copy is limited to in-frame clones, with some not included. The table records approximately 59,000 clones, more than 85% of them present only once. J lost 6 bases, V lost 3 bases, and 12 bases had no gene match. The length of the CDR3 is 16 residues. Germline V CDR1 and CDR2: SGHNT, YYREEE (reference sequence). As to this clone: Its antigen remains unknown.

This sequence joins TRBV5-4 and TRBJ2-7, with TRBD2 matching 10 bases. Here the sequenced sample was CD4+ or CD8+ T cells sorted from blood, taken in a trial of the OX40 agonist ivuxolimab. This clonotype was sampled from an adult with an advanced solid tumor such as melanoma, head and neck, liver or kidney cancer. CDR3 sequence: CASSSPGERGGVEQYF. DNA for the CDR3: TGTGCCAGCAGCTCCCCCGGGGAGCGGGGGGGTGTCGAGCAGTACTTC.